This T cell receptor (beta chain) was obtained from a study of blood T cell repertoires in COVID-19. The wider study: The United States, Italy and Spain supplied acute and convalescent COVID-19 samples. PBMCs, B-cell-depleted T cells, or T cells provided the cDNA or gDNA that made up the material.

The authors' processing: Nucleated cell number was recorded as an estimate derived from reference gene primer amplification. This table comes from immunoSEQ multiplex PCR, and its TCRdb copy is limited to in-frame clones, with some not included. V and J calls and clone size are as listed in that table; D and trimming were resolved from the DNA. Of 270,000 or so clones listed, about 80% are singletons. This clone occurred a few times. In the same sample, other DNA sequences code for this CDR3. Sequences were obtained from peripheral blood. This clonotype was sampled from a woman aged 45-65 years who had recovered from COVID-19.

The CDR3 nucleotides read TGTGCCAGCAGTTTATCGACGGGGGGTTACGAGCAGTACTTC. It is translated as CASSLSTGGYEQYF. V and J are TRBV27 and TRBJ2-7, with 7 bases lining up with TRBD2. J was trimmed by 4 bases and V by 0 bases; bases with no gene match: 3. CDR3 length: 14 amino acids. Per germline, CDR1 MNHEY and CDR2 SMNVEV (reference sequence).